This T cell receptor beta chain was observed in a study of early T cells in non-severe SARS-CoV-2 infection. The wider study: Sequenced bulk RNA came from whole blood that was unsorted, and chains were unpaired.

The protocol attached unique molecular identifiers to individual cDNA molecules. TCRdb independently ran MiXCR on the 5' RACE reads; one entry per CDR3 protein. The repertoire holds approximately 81,000 distinct CDR3 sequences, with roughly 13% as singletons. The CDR3 spans 16 residues. V lost 5 bases, J lost 1 base, and 18 bases lay in between. CDR1 and CDR2 from the germline V gene are MDHEN and SYDVKM. Input material: whole blood. The TCR comes from an adult who was a healthcare worker with PCR-confirmed SARS-CoV-2 infection or an uninfected control (not recorded which). This chain joins TRBV28 and TRBJ2-7, with D perhaps TRBD1 (5 bases). This chain's CDR3 is CASSAPSARGSYEQYF. As DNA, the CDR3 is TGTGCCAGCAGTGCACCCAGCGCTAGGGGATCCTACGAGCAGTACTTC.